This TCR beta chain was documented in a study of Tregs in tolerant kidney transplant recipients. The assay was immunoSEQ multiplex PCR, and TCRdb's table has in-frame clones only and misses some. There are roughly 53,000 clones in the sample, with roughly 0.8% held by the top ten. This CDR3 is built from 15 residues. After removal of 6 bases from V and 2 bases from J, the junction contained 8 bases not matched to a gene. Per germline, CDR1 KGHSH and CDR2 LQKENI. With respect to this clone: The antigen is not known. The read finishes 3 residues shy of the CDR3 end, and the germline J gene is used to complete it.

General study findings and limits: Few patients were studied, so findings need validation in larger groups.

This chain joins TRBV18 and TRBJ2-5, with 8 nucleotides matching TRBD1. This clonotype was sampled from a human donor who received a combined kidney and bone marrow transplant. This sample comprised CD4+ T cells from blood, obtained before the transplant. The CDR3 bases that were read are TGTGCCAGCTCCCCCGGGACAGGACCACAAGAGACC. This sequence encodes CASSPGTGPQET. The full CDR3 is CASSPGTGPQETQYF.